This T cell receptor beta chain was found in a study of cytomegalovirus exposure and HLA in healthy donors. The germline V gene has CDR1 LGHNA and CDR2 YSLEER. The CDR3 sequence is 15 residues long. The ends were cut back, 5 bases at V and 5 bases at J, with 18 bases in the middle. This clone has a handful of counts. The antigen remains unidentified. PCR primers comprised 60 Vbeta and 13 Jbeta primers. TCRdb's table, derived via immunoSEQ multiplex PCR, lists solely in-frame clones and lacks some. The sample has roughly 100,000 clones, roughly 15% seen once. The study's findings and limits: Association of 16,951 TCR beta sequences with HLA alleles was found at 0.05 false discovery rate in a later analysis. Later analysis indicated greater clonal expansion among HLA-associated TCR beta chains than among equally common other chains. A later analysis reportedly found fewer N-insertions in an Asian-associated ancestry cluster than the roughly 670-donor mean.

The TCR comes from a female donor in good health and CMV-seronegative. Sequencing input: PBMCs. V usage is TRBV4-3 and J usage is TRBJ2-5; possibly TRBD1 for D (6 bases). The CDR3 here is CASSLNRERWETQYF. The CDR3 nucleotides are TGCGCCAGCAGCTTAAACAGGGAACGGTGGGAGACCCAGTACTTC.